This entry lists 17 T cell receptor beta chains sequenced from one sample in a study of cytomegalovirus exposure and HLA in healthy donors. Some clones are missing from TCRdb's copy, which holds only in-frame ones; the method was immunoSEQ multiplex PCR. The repertoire holds some 160,000 clones, around 89% seen once, with about 3% in the top ten. Sequenced material: PBMCs. The receptor set was obtained from a young man in good health and CMV-seronegative.

This rearrangement joins TRBV30 to TRBJ1-3, with D possibly being TRBD1 (5 bases). The germline V gene has CDR1 GTSNPN and CDR2 SVGIG (reference sequence). The CDR3 totals 15 residues. Trimming removed 4 bases from V and 0 bases from J, with 13 bases in between. The DNA of the CDR3 is TGTGCCTGGATGTTTGGGGCAGCCTCTGGAAACACCATATATTTT. This translates into CAWMFGAASGNTIYF.

The rearrangement uses TRBV5-4 and TRBJ2-3, with 7 bases fitting TRBD1. Losses at the gene ends were 3 bases for V and 2 bases for J; bases not matched to a gene: 3. The CDR3 sequence is 14 residues long. Per germline, CDR1 SGHNT and CDR2 YYREEE (reference sequence). The CDR3 is CASSSGQPTDTQYF. Here the CDR3 DNA reads TGTGCCAGCAGCTCGGGACAGCCCACAGATACGCAGTATTTT.

This clone appeared a few times. This chain connects TRBV21-1 to TRBJ2-7; TRBD2 is taken as the D call from the table, unchecked against the DNA. TRBV21-1 is annotated as a pseudogene. The CDR3 length is 21 residues. The CDR3 sequence is CASSKGPPKREFFKGSYEQYF. DNA of the CDR3: TGTGCCAGCAGCAAGGGTCCCCCCAAGCGGGAGTTTTTTAAAGGCTCCTACGAGCAGTACTTC.

The V gene is TRBV5-4, the J gene TRBJ2-3, with TRBD1 matching over 9 bases. V lost 5 bases to trimming and J lost 0 bases; unmatched junction nucleotides: 4. The length of the CDR3 is 15 residues. Germline V gives CDR1 SGHNT, CDR2 YYREEE (reference sequence). This CDR3 reads CASRGDRVSTDTQYF. CDR3 nucleotide sequence: TGTGCCAGCAGGGGGGACAGGGTAAGCACAGATACGCAGTATTTT.

V is TRBV7-2 and J is TRBJ2-3; 7 bases align to TRBD2. Germline loops: CDR1 SGHTA, CDR2 FQGNSA. The CDR3 loop spans 15 amino acids. Trimming took 8 bases from V and 3 from J; bases not matched to a gene: 11. The CDR3 region is CASASVRERTDTQYF. CDR3 coding DNA: TGTGCCAGCGCTTCGGTGCGGGAGAGAACAGATACGCAGTATTTT.

The gene calls are TRBV4-3 and TRBJ2-7; TRBD1 agrees at 8 bases. Trimming cost V 0 bases and J 6 bases; bases outside gene matches: 7. The CDR3 is 15 amino acids. CDR1 is LGHNA and CDR2 is YSLEER in the germline V gene. The chain's CDR3 is CASSQDQGAPLEQYF. The DNA for the CDR3 is TGCGCCAGCAGCCAAGATCAGGGGGCGCCTCTCGAGCAGTACTTC.

The V gene is TRBV10-3, the J gene TRBJ1-2, with D perhaps TRBD1 (6 bases). Germline assignment: CDR1 ENHRY and CDR2 SYGVKD. CDR3 size: 13 residues. V dropped 7 bases and J dropped 7 bases, with 16 bases sitting between them. CDR3 in amino acids: CAIMVAQGFGYTF. Written as DNA, the CDR3 is TGTGCCATCATGGTGGCACAGGGCTTTGGCTACACCTTC.

CDR3 loop: CASSDSGTGDPYEQYV. CDR3 bases: TGTGCCAGCAGCGATTCCGGGACAGGGGACCCCTACGAGCAGTACGTC. The chain is built from TRBV5-6 and TRBJ2-7, with 10 bases aligning to TRBD1. Germline V gives CDR1 SGHDT, CDR2 YYEEEE. The CDR3 contains 16 residues. V dropped 4 bases and J dropped 2; count of bases not matched to a gene: 9.

This chain connects TRBV5-1 to TRBJ2-3; maybe TRBD1 (5 bases). V was cut by 0 bases and J by 10 bases, with 9 bases left in between. The CDR3 consists of 12 residues. Germline CDR1 reads SGHRS; CDR2 reads YFSETQ. CDR3 in amino acids: CASSLGQGSQYF. The CDR3 bases are TGCGCCAGCAGCTTGGGGCAGGGCTCGCAGTATTTT.

V usage is TRBV28 and J usage is TRBJ1-2; 7 bases agree with TRBD1. There are 13 residues in the CDR3. Trimming removed 5 bases from V and 8 bases from J; junction bases left unmatched: 8. Germline V gives CDR1 MDHEN, CDR2 SYDVKM. The CDR3 DNA reads as TGTGCCAGCAGTCACGACAGGGCCAGGGGCTACACCTTC. Residues: CASSHDRARGYTF.

V gene TRBV6-5 combines with J gene TRBJ2-3, with a tentative D call TRBD2 (6 bases). CDR3 length: 14 residues. With 5 bases removed from V and 5 bases from J, the gap between germline ends came to 14 bases. Germline-derived CDR1 and CDR2 are MNHEY and SVGAGI. CDR3 sequence: CASSLGTFKDTQYF. The DNA for the CDR3 is TGTGCCAGCAGTCTCGGGACTTTCAAAGATACGCAGTATTTT.

This clone was detected only a few times. V gene TRBV2 combines with J gene TRBJ1-1; 7 bases agree with TRBD1. Per the germline V gene, CDR1 is SNHLY and CDR2 is FYNNEI. The CDR3 length is 14 residues. Trimming at V came to 1 base and at J to 1 base, leaving 0 bases not matched to a gene. Written as DNA, the CDR3 is TGTGCCAGCAGTGAAGGGACAGGGAACACTGAAGCTTTCTTT. Translating gives CASSEGTGNTEAFF.

The rearrangement links TRBV6-5 to TRBJ2-2; 7 bases line up with TRBD1. The CDR3 has 14 residues. V shed 6 bases, J shed 3 bases, and the junction held 4 bases outside the gene matches. CDR1 and CDR2 (germline): MNHEY, SVGAGI. The chain's CDR3 is CASSQGTDTGELFF. The CDR3 DNA reads TGTGCCAGCAGCCAGGGGACAGACACCGGGGAGCTGTTTTTT.

The chain recombines TRBV29-1 with TRBJ2-1; tentatively, D is TRBD2 (5 bases). Germline assignment: CDR1 SQVTM and CDR2 ANQGSEA. V was pared by 3 bases and J by 1 base, with 10 bases between. This CDR3 spans 14 amino acids. This chain's CDR3 is CSVDYEGSYNEQFF. CDR3 DNA sequence: TGCAGCGTTGATTATGAGGGTTCCTACAATGAGCAGTTCTTC.

The chain combines TRBV5-1 with TRBJ2-4, with D perhaps TRBD1 (7 bases). V gave up 4 bases and J gave up 3 bases, with 20 bases separating them. Germline values: CDR1 SGHRS, CDR2 YFSETQ. The CDR3 totals 17 residues. CDR3 sequence: CASSTLAGGGSKNIQYF. The CDR3 DNA reads as TGCGCCAGCAGCACCCTCGCAGGGGGAGGAAGCAAAAACATTCAGTACTTC. The full variable domain, in which reference TRBV5-1 and TRBJ2-4 provide the parts outside the CDR3, is KAGVTQTPRYLIKTRGQQVTLSCSPISGHRSVSWYQQTPGQGLQFLFEYFSETQRNKGNFPGRFSGRQFSNSRSEMNVSTLELGDSALYLCASSTLAGGGSKNIQYFGAGTRLSVL.

This rearrangement joins TRBV5-1 to TRBJ1-1; D uncertain. The CDR3 length is 14 residues. V dropped 2 bases and J dropped 1 base, with 9 bases sitting between them. Germline V gene sequence: CDR1 SGHRS, CDR2 YFSETQ. The CDR3 reads CASSLWSENTEAFF. CDR3 DNA sequence: TGCGCCAGCAGCTTATGGAGCGAGAACACTGAAGCTTTCTTT. The full variable domain, its missing parts supplied by reference TRBV5-1 and TRBJ1-1, is KAGVTQTPRYLIKTRGQQVTLSCSPISGHRSVSWYQQTPGQGLQFLFEYFSETQRNKGNFPGRFSGRQFSNSRSEMNVSTLELGDSALYLCASSLWSENTEAFFGQGTRLTVV.

The chain carries TRBV11-1 and TRBJ2-3; 7 bases fit TRBD1. V lost 4 bases to trimming and J lost 5 bases; unmatched junction nucleotides: 6. Looked up from germline, CDR1 is SGHAT and CDR2 is FQDESV (reference sequence). There are 14 residues in the CDR3. The CDR3 DNA sequence: TGTGCCAGCAGCTCCAGGGGGTCCGGAGATACGCAGTATTTT. It translates to CASSSRGSGDTQYF. Variable domain in full (rest from reference TRBV11-1 and TRBJ2-3): EAEVAQSPRYKITEKSQAVAFWCDPISGHATLYWYRQILGQGPELLVQFQDESVVDDSQLPKDRFSAERLKGVDSTLKIQPAELGDSAMYLCASSSRGSGDTQYFGPGTRLTVL.